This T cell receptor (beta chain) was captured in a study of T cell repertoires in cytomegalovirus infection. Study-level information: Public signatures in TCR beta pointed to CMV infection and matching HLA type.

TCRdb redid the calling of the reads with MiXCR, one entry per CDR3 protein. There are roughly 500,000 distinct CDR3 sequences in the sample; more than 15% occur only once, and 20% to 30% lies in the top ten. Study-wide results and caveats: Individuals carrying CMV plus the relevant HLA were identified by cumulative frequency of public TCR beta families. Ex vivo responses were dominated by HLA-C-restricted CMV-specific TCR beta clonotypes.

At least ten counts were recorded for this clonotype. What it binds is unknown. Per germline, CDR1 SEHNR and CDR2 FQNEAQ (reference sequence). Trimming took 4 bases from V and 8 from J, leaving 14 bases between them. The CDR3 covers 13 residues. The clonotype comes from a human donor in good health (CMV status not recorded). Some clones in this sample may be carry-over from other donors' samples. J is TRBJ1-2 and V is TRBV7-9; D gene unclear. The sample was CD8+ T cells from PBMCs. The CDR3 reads CASSSEGKGGYTF. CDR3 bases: TGTGCCAGCAGCTCGGAAGGGAAGGGAGGCTACACCTTC.